The 8 T cell receptor beta chains reported below all come from one sample, sequenced in a study of OX40 agonist ivuxolimab in advanced cancers. Libraries were prepared by immunoSEQ multiplex PCR; TCRdb keeps only in-frame clonotypes and omits some of them. This table holds 55,000 to 80,000 clones, 92% found once. Sequenced here: CD4+ or CD8+ T cells sorted from blood, sampled in a trial of the OX40 agonist ivuxolimab. The receptors originated from an adult with an advanced solid tumor such as melanoma, head and neck, liver or kidney cancer.

This chain joins TRBV7-6 and TRBJ2-3; D may match TRBD1 or TRBD2 (5 bases each). CDR1 and CDR2 (germline): SGHVS, FNYEAQ. V lost 3 bases, J lost 4 bases, and 14 bases lay in between. This CDR3 region has 15 residues. The CDR3 loop is CASSFMRGFADTQYF. For the CDR3, the DNA is TGTGCCAGCAGCTTTATGAGGGGTTTCGCAGATACGCAGTATTTT.

The rearrangement links TRBV12-5 to TRBJ2-2; D is undetermined. V was cut by 9 bases and J by 7 bases, with 12 bases left in between. CDR1 LGHNT and CDR2 FRNRAP come from the germline V gene. This CDR3 has 12 amino acids. The DNA for the CDR3 is TGTGCTAGCGGGTTTTTAGACGGGGAGCTGTTTTTT. This gives the protein CASGFLDGELFF.

V gene TRBV11-1 combines with J gene TRBJ1-5, with D maybe TRBD1 (5 bases). The CDR3 consists of 13 residues. In germline, CDR1 is SGHAT, CDR2 FQDESV (reference sequence). V lost 5 bases, J lost 5 bases, and 10 bases lay in between. DNA for the CDR3: TGTGCCAGCAGCCAAGACAGATATCAGCCCCAGCATTTT. Its protein product is CASSQDRYQPQHF.

V and J are TRBV5-1 and TRBJ2-7; TRBD1 might be the D (7 bases). CDR3 length equals 12 residues. The germline CDR1 and CDR2 sequences are SGHRS and YFSETQ. V shed 7 bases and J shed 7 bases, with 15 bases lying between them. Written as DNA, the CDR3 is TGCGCCAGCCGGGCAGGGGGGAAGGAGCAGTACTTC. The encoded protein is CASRAGGKEQYF. Looking up the rest from reference TRBV5-1 and TRBJ2-7 gives the full variable domain: KAGVTQTPRYLIKTRGQQVTLSCSPISGHRSVSWYQQTPGQGLQFLFEYFSETQRNKGNFPGRFSGRQFSNSRSEMNVSTLELGDSALYLCASRAGGKEQYFGPGTRLTVT.

V usage is TRBV5-6 and J usage is TRBJ2-7, with D unresolved. Looked up from germline, CDR1 is SGHDT and CDR2 is YYEEEE. Trimming removed 5 bases at V and 4 bases at J, with 16 bases between. This CDR3 comprises 14 residues. Here the CDR3 reads CASRVTGVPYEQYF. As DNA, the CDR3 is TGTGCCAGCAGGGTAACTGGGGTCCCTTACGAGCAGTACTTC. Complete variable domain (other parts from reference TRBV5-6 and TRBJ2-7): DAGVTQSPTHLIKTRGQQVTLRCSPKSGHDTVSWYQQALGQGPQFIFQYYEEEERQRGNFPDRFSGHQFPNYSSELNVNALLLGDSALYLCASRVTGVPYEQYFGPGTRLTVT.

V is TRBV6-1 and J is TRBJ1-2, with 8 bases matching TRBD1. CDR1 and CDR2 (germline): MNHNS, SASEGT. There are 16 residues in the CDR3. V lost 3 bases, J lost 3 bases, and 9 bases stayed unmatched. The CDR3 nucleotides are TGTGCCAGCAGTGATTCCTCCACAGGGGGTCACTATGGCTACACCTTC. Its translation: CASSDSSTGGHYGYTF.

The chain carries TRBV11-2 and TRBJ2-1; 11 nucleotides agree with TRBD2. The CDR3 loop spans 15 amino acids. Germline CDR1 and CDR2: SGHAT and FQNNGV. Trimming took 1 base from V and 9 from J; bases not matched to a gene: 5. Here the CDR3 DNA reads TGTGCCAGCAGCTTAGTAGCGGGGGGGCCCACTGAGCAGTTCTTC. Its protein is CASSLVAGGPTEQFF.

The chain uses TRBV4-1 and TRBJ2-7; the D gene is possibly TRBD2 (6 bases). The germline V gene encodes CDR1 MGHRA and CDR2 YSYEKL. CDR3 length: 16 residues. V lost 1 base and J 0 bases, leaving 13 bases between the germline ends. This chain's CDR3 is CASSQVEGKTSYEQYF. For the CDR3, the DNA is TGCGCCAGCAGCCAAGTGGAGGGGAAAACCTCCTACGAGCAGTACTTC.